This TCR beta chain emerged from a study of radiotherapy plus CTLA-4 blockade in lung cancer. This clone was observed once. TCRdb's table, derived via immunoSEQ multiplex PCR, lists solely in-frame clones and lacks some. The sample has over 100,000 clones, approximately 90% seen once. The CDR3 consists of 16 residues. Germline CDR1 and CDR2: SNHLY and FYNNEI. V lost 4 bases, J lost 4 bases, and 12 bases stayed unmatched. The chain links TRBV2 to TRBJ1-2, with 7 bases that match TRBD1. Sequenced material: peripheral blood, taken from a patient treated with radiotherapy plus ipilimumab. The sequence derives from a human donor with non-small cell lung cancer that progressed on radiotherapy plus ipilimumab. In nucleotides, the CDR3 is TGTGCCAGCAGTGGCCCCCCCGACAGGGTACTCTATGGCTACACCTTC. As protein: CASSGPPDRVLYGYTF.